This T cell receptor (beta chain) originates from a study of T-cell memory formation after mild COVID-19. Findings and limits, study-wide: A balance of CD4 and CD8 characterized clones contracting day 15 to 85, whereas later expanders leaned CD4+.

Via MiXCR, TCRdb re-called the 5' RACE reads, giving one row per CDR3 protein. The sample lists 100,000 to 150,000 distinct CDR3 sequences, 15% to 20% seen once, with approximately 5.2% in the top ten. The CDR3 contains 16 residues. V lost 5 bases, J lost 4 bases, and 14 bases stayed unmatched. Germline CDR1 and CDR2: SGHTA and FQGNSA. This clonotype has more than one count but fewer than ten. Its antigen remains unidentified. The V call is TRBV7-2, the J call TRBJ2-7, with 7 bases identical to TRBD2. This sequence was found in a man aged 18 to 29 who had mild COVID-19 (a few samples of this study predate the infection). Cell type and time point are not known. Sequencing used PBMCs or a T cell subset sorted from them (not recorded which). The CDR3 loop reads CASSRIAGAAAYEQYF. CDR3 DNA sequence: TGTGCCAGCAGCCGAATAGCGGGTGCCGCAGCGTACGAGCAGTACTTC.